This T cell receptor (beta chain) was found in a study of blood T cell repertoires in COVID-19. About the research overall: In each case, the material was cDNA or gDNA derived from T cells, B-cell-depleted T cells, or PBMCs.

Across roughly 25 US areas, participants ranged in age from roughly 18 to 95 years. This CDR3 region has 16 residues. With V trimmed by 3 bases and J by 0 bases, 8 bases remained unmatched. CDR1 and CDR2 from the germline V gene are SGHRS and YFSETQ. Sequencing was performed with immunoSEQ multiplex PCR; in TCRdb, only in-frame clones are kept and a portion is missing. The profile shows a few hundred thousand clones, around 81% of them singletons. Sample: PBMCs or T cells enriched from blood (not recorded which). The V gene is TRBV5-1, the J gene TRBJ2-7; 8 positions agree with TRBD2. The origin of this receptor is a young man with acute COVID-19. CDR3 in amino acids: CASSSRGAGDSYEQYF. The CDR3, as DNA: TGCGCCAGCAGCTCGCGGGGAGCGGGGGACTCCTACGAGCAGTACTTC.